Listed here is a single TCR beta chain. The target antigen is unknown. The sample originates from a study of blood T cells in healthy people across ages. Study-wide results and limits: More naive CD4+ cells and higher diversity marked long-lived donors relative to aged donors.

Then a second PCR, running roughly 7 to 11 cycles, was carried out with a sample-barcoded 5' primer and a J-beta primer mix. Each CDR3 protein is one row after TCRdb ran MiXCR on the 5' RACE reads. The table includes over a million distinct CDR3 sequences, 59% detected once. Sequenced material: blood. The TCR originated in a man aged 18-30 years in good health.

CDR3 sequence reads: CASTQSGNEQFF. In DNA, the CDR3 is TGTGCCAGCACACAGAGTGGGAATGAGCAGTTCTTC. The rearrangement uses TRBV12-3 or TRBV12-4 and TRBJ2-1; D ambiguous. This CDR3 has 12 residues. V was pared by 7 bases and J by 7 bases, with 11 bases between.